This paragraph covers one TCR beta chain sequence. Its antigen is unidentified. The sample belongs to a study of graft-versus-host responses after intestinal transplantation. Across the study: Recipients uniformly received anti-thymocyte globulin induction, followed by tacrolimus and steroids for three to four years. Notes on the study in general: Graft-donor T cell macrochimerism in patients accompanied high graft-versus-host to host-versus-graft clonal ratios in allografts.

Method: immunoSEQ multiplex PCR; TCRdb's copy keeps in-frame clones and lacks some. Among around 71,000 clones, 92% were seen once, and the ten largest hold approximately 6.3%. The posterior iliac crest or another site supplied bone marrow after transplant. The CDR3 totals 13 residues. V lost 4 bases and J lost 6; bases outside the gene matches: 2. CDR1 KGHSH and CDR2 LQKENI come from the germline V gene. The V call is TRBV18, the J call TRBJ2-2, with TRBD1 identical over 7 bases. This TCR derives from a human patient who received an intestinal transplant, so some T cells may come from the graft donor. The sample here was bone marrow, taken nearly 750 days after intestinal transplantation. CDR3 loop: CASSQGAAGELFF. The CDR3 DNA follows: TGTGCCAGCTCACAGGGGGCCGCCGGGGAGCTGTTTTTT.